A single sample is the source of the 21 T cell receptor beta chains below, sequenced in a study of PD-1 blockade in mismatch repair-deficient tumors (dated by TCRdb to about 2017). Library creation used the immunoSEQ multiplex PCR assay. The clones in this table, taken by TCRdb from immuneACCESS, are in-frame only. Not every clone is retained; where verified, under half of the shortfall comes from an unresolved V gene, and the cause of the rest is unknown. In this sample the table shows over 100,000 clones, 65% to 80% of which occur a single time. 4% to 6% of the sample is held by the ten biggest clonotypes. Material: peripheral blood, obtained approximately 14 months after starting pembrolizumab. These receptors were collected from an adult with mismatch repair-deficient cancer.

The chain is built from TRBV10-3 and TRBJ1-4; TRBD1 aligns across 9 bases. The CDR3 covers 15 residues. V was pared by 0 bases and J by 4 bases, with 0 bases of the junction left unmatched. Looked up from germline, CDR1 is ENHRY and CDR2 is SYGVKD. CDR3 region: CAISESTGGNEKLFF. CDR3 nucleotide sequence: TGTGCCATCAGTGAGTCGACAGGGGGTAATGAAAAACTGTTTTTT.

The J gene is TRBJ2-2, the V gene TRBV6-4; TRBD2 is a possible D gene (5 bases). CDR3 length: 15 amino acids. Germline-derived CDR1 and CDR2 are MRHNA and SNTAGT. V lost 0 bases and J 3 bases, leaving 8 bases between the germline ends. The CDR3 DNA sequence: TGTGCCAGCAGTGACTCCCGGGATTACACCGGGGAGCTGTTTTTT. Amino acids: CASSDSRDYTGELFF.

This clone was seen only once. The chain combines TRBV6-6 with TRBJ1-5, with no clear D. The CDR3 totals 12 residues. Trimming cost V 8 bases and J 3 bases, with 8 bases left between them. CDR1 is MNHNY, CDR2 SVGAGI, per germline (reference sequence). The CDR3 DNA is TGTGCCAGCTGGGGTTACAATCAGCCCCAGCATTTT. The encoded protein is CASWGYNQPQHF.

J is TRBJ1-5 and V is TRBV2, with D unresolved. This CDR3 is built from 14 residues. V was pared by 4 bases and J by 1 base, with 8 bases between. Germline V gives CDR1 SNHLY, CDR2 FYNNEI. CDR3 in amino acids: CASSVGRSNQPQHF. The CDR3 nucleotides read TGTGCCAGCAGTGTAGGACGGAGCAATCAGCCCCAGCATTTT.

The chain is built from TRBV19 and TRBJ1-4; no clear D gene. The germline gives CDR1 LNHDA, CDR2 SQIVND (reference sequence). Trimming shortened V by 3 bases and J by 0 bases, and 8 bases separated the two germline ends. The CDR3 is 15 residues long. Here the CDR3 DNA reads TGTGCCAGTAGTATCCCTGGTGCAACTAATGAAAAACTGTTTTTT. Residues: CASSIPGATNEKLFF.

The chain couples TRBV15 to TRBJ2-7; perhaps TRBD2 as D (5 bases). The germline gives CDR1 LNHNV, CDR2 YYDKDF (reference sequence). V lost 0 bases, J lost 6 bases, and 12 bases lay in between. The CDR3 runs to 14 residues. The CDR3 loop reads CATSRELMDSEQYF. The CDR3 nucleotides read TGTGCCACCAGCAGAGAATTGATGGACTCCGAGCAGTACTTC.

The chain carries TRBV14 and TRBJ1-2; D not resolved. From germline, CDR1 is SGHDN and CDR2 FVKESK. Between the trimmed V and J ends, which lost 0 bases and 4 bases, there was a span of 9 bases. The CDR3 contains 14 residues. The CDR3 DNA sequence: TGTGCCAGCAGCCAAGATACCGGGCTCTATGGCTACACCTTC. The encoded protein is CASSQDTGLYGYTF.

CDR3 region: CSAPQGRGGGYTF. The DNA of the CDR3 is TGCAGCGCGCCCCAGGGGAGGGGGGGTGGCTACACCTTC. The chain uses TRBV29-1 and TRBJ1-2; TRBD1 might be the D (6 bases). CDR3 length: 13 amino acids. V lost 7 bases to trimming and J lost 7 bases, with 19 bases between them. CDR1 is SQVTM and CDR2 is ANQGSEA in the germline V gene.

CDR3 bases: TGTGCCAGCAGCAAAAGAAAGGTGACCTACGAGCAGTACTTC. Its protein product is CASSKRKVTYEQYF. The chain couples TRBV21-1 to TRBJ2-7. TRBV21-1 is annotated as a pseudogene. The CDR3 has 14 residues.

The chain recombines TRBV6-5 with TRBJ2-5; TRBD2 aligns across 7 bases. Germline V lookup: CDR1 MNHEY, CDR2 SVGAGI. V was clipped by 6 bases and J by 1 base; unmatched bases: 2. The CDR3 is made up of 13 amino acids. CDR3: CASRSGAQETQYF. The CDR3 nucleotides read TGTGCCAGCAGAAGCGGGGCCCAAGAGACCCAGTACTTC.

The CDR3 nucleotides read TGTGCCAGTAGTGGGGCTAGCGGGATGCAAGAGACCCAGTACTTC. This sequence encodes CASSGASGMQETQYF. The rearrangement links TRBV19 to TRBJ2-5; 9 bases fit TRBD2. The V gene end was trimmed by 5 bases and the J gene end by 2 bases; junction bases not matched to a gene: 6. Germline V gene data show CDR1 as LNHDA and CDR2 as SQIVND (reference sequence). The CDR3 contains 15 residues.

This clone was observed once. The chain is built from TRBV19 and TRBJ2-1, with TRBD2 matching over 8 bases. The CDR3 loop spans 16 amino acids. CDR1 is LNHDA and CDR2 is SQIVND in the germline V gene (reference sequence). With 3 bases clipped from V and 4 bases from J, the junction kept 8 bases outside the gene matches. The CDR3 loop is CASSIAETSVYNEQFF. CDR3 bases: TGTGCCAGTAGTATTGCGGAGACTAGCGTTTACAATGAGCAGTTCTTC.

Of note for this clone: No DNA is shown, since the ends of the CDR3 on it are uncertain; the CDR3 is the one TCRdb lists. This chain links TRBV7-9 with TRBJ2-3. The CDR3 has 16 amino acids, counting both end residues. CDR1 and CDR2 from the germline V gene are SEHNR and FQNEAQ (reference sequence). This chain's CDR3 is CASSLILAVDADTQYF.

J is TRBJ2-7 and V is TRBV7-9; TRBD2 agrees at 9 bases. The V gene end was trimmed by 5 bases and the J gene end by 3 bases; junction bases not matched to a gene: 11. From germline, CDR1 is SEHNR and CDR2 FQNEAQ (reference sequence). The CDR3 loop spans 16 amino acids. The CDR3 protein is CASSTPIAGVVYEQYF. In DNA, the CDR3 is TGTGCCAGCAGCACCCCGATAGCGGGAGTCGTCTACGAGCAGTACTTC.

V and J are TRBV10-2 and TRBJ2-2; 12 nucleotides line up with TRBD2. Per the germline V gene, CDR1 is WSHSY and CDR2 is SAAADI. The CDR3 consists of 17 residues. Germline trimming cut 2 bases from V and 0 bases from J; bases unmatched to any gene: 1. CDR3 in amino acids: CASSETSGRSNTGELFF. Written as DNA, the CDR3 is TGCGCCAGCAGTGAGACTAGCGGGAGGTCGAACACCGGGGAGCTGTTTTTT.

The rearrangement joins TRBV1 to TRBJ1-2. TRBV1 corresponds to a pseudogene. The CDR3 contains 14 residues. CDR3 nucleotides: TGCACCAGCAGGATTGTGCGAAAGACCTATGGCTACACCTTC. This translates into CTSRIVRKTYGYTF.

CDR3: CASSIQRSLNEQFF. DNA for the CDR3: TGTGCCAGCTCAATTCAGCGGTCTCTCAATGAGCAGTTCTTC. The chain is built from TRBV18 and TRBJ2-1, with D perhaps TRBD2 (5 bases). The CDR3 runs 14 residues. The V end lost 5 bases, the J end lost 6 bases, and 14 bases lay between the germline ends. CDR1 is KGHSH, CDR2 LQKENI, per germline.

This clone is a singleton in its sample. The CDR3, as DNA: TGTGCCAGCAGCCAGTTCTCGGGGGATGGAGGAAACATTCAGTACTTC. Translating it yields CASSQFSGDGGNIQYF. V gene TRBV7-6 combines with J gene TRBJ2-4, with D maybe TRBD2 (6 bases). Germline loops: CDR1 SGHVS, CDR2 FNYEAQ. Trimming left V 5 bases short and J 6 bases short, with 20 bases between. The CDR3 is 16 amino acids.

This clone showed up just a few times. The chain uses TRBV30 and TRBJ1-2; D possibly corresponds to TRBD1 (5 bases). The CDR3 extends over 10 amino acids. Germline lookup yields CDR1 GTSNPN and CDR2 SVGIG (reference sequence). V gave up 7 bases and J gave up 8 bases, with 11 bases separating them. Written as DNA, the CDR3 is TGTGCCTCCGGGGGTTGGGGCTACACCTTC. This translates into CASGGWGYTF. Together with reference TRBV30 and TRBJ1-2, the CDR3 gives the full variable domain: SQTIHQWPATLVQPVGSPLSLECTVEGTSNPNLYWYRQAAGRGLQLLFYSVGIGQISSEVPQNLSASRPQDRQFILSSKKLLLSDSGFYLCASGGWGYTFGSGTRLTVV.

The CDR3 DNA follows: TGTGCCAGCAGCTTAGGGACCACGGGAGGTACCCAAGAGACCCAGTACTTC. Translated, it gives CASSLGTTGGTQETQYF. This chain links TRBV11-3 with TRBJ2-5; 7 bases are shared with TRBD2. V was pared by 1 base and J by 1 base, with 9 bases of the junction left unmatched. CDR1 is SGHNT, CDR2 YENEEA, per germline. The CDR3 spans 17 residues.

This clone appeared once. V usage is TRBV11-2 and J usage is TRBJ2-5; D might be TRBD2 (6 bases). This CDR3 is 15 amino acids long. Germline loops: CDR1 SGHAT, CDR2 FQNNGV. Trimming removed 3 bases at V and 5 bases at J, with 16 bases between. The CDR3 sequence: CASSFLGGSWETQYF. As DNA, the CDR3 is TGTGCCAGCAGCTTTCTGGGGGGTTCTTGGGAGACCCAGTACTTC.